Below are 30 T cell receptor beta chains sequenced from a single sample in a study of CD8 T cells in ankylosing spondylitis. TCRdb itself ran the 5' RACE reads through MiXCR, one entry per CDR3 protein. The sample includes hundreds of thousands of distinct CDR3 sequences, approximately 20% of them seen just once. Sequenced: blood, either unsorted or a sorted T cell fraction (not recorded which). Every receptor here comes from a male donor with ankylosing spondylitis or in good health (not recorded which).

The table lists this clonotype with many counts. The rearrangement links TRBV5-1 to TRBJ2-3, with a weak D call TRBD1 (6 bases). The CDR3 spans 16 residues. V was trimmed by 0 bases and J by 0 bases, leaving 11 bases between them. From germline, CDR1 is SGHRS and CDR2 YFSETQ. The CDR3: CASSLGAGVSTDTQYF. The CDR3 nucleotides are TGCGCCAGCAGCTTGGGAGCAGGGGTGAGCACAGATACGCAGTATTTT.

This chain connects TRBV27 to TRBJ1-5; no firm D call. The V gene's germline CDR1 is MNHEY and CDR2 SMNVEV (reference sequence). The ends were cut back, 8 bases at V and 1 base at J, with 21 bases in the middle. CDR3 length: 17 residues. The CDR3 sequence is CASSDRTVDPSNQPQHF. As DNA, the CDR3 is TGTGCCAGCTCCGACCGGACCGTTGACCCCAGCAATCAGCCCCAGCATTTT.

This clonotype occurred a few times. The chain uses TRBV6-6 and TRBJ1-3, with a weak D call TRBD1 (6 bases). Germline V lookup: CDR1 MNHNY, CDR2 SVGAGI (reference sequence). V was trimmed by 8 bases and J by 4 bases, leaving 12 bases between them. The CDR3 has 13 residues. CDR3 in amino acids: CASVGDNGNTIYF. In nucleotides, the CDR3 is TGTGCCAGCGTCGGGGACAACGGAAACACCATATATTTT.

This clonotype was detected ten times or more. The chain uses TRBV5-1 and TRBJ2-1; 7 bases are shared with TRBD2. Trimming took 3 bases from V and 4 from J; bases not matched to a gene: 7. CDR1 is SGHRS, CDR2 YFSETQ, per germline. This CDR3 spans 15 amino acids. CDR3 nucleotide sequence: TGCGCCAGCAGCTCCTATCCGGGACTATACAATGAGCAGTTCTTC. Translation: CASSSYPGLYNEQFF.

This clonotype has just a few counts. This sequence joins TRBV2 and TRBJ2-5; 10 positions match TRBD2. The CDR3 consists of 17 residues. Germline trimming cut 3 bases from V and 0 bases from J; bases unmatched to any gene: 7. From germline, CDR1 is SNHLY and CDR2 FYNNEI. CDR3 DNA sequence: TGTGCCAGCAGTGATTTAGAACTAGCGGGAAACCAAGAGACCCAGTACTTC. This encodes CASSDLELAGNQETQYF.

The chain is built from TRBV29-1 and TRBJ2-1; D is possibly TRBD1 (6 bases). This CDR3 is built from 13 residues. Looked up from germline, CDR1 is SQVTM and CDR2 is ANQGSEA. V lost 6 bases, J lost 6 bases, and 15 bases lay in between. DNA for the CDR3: TGCAGCGTCCCCAGGGGTGGGTTCAATGAGCAGTTCTTC. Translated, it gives CSVPRGGFNEQFF.

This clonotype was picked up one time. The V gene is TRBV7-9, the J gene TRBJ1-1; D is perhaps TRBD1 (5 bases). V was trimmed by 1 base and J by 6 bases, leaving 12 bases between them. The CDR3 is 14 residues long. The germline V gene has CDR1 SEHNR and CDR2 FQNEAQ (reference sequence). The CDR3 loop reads CASSLEGDRAEAFF. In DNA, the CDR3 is TGTGCCAGCAGCTTAGAAGGGGATAGGGCTGAAGCTTTCTTT.

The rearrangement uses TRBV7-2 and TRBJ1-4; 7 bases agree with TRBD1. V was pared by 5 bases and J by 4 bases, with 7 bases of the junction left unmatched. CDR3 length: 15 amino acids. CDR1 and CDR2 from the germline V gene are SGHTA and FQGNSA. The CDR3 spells CASSPPGTVNEKLFF. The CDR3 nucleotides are TGTGCCAGCAGCCCACCCGGGACAGTTAATGAAAAACTGTTTTTT.

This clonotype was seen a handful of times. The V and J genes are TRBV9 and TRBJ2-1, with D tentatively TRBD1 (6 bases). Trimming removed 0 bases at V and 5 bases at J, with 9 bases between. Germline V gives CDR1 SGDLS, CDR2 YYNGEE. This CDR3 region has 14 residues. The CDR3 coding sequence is TGTGCCAGCAGCGTAGGGACAGCCCACAATGAGCAGTTCTTC. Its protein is CASSVGTAHNEQFF.

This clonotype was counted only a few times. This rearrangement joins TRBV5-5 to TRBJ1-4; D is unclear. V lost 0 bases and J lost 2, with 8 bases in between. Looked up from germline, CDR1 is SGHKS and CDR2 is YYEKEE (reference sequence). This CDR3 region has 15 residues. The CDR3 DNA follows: TGTGCCAGCAGCTTGGACGGGATTACTAATGAAAAACTGTTTTTT. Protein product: CASSLDGITNEKLFF.

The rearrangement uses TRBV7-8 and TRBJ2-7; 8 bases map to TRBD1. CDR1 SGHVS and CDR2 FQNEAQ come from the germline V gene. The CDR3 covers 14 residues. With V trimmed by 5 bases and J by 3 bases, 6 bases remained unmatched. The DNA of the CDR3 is TGTGCCAGCAGCCCCCTGACAGGGGACTACGAGCAGTACGTC. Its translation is CASSPLTGDYEQYV.

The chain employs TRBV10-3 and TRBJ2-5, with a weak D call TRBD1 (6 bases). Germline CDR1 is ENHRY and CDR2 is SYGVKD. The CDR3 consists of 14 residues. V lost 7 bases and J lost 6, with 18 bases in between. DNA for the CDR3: TGTGCCATCACCGATGATCGGCAGGGGAAGACCCAGTACTTC. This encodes CAITDDRQGKTQYF.

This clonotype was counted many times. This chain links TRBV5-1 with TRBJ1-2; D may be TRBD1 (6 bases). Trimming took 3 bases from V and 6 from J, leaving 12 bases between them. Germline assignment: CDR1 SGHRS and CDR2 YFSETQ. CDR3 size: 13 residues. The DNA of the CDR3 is TGCGCCAGCAGCTACACAGGGCCCAATGGCTACACCTTC. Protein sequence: CASSYTGPNGYTF.

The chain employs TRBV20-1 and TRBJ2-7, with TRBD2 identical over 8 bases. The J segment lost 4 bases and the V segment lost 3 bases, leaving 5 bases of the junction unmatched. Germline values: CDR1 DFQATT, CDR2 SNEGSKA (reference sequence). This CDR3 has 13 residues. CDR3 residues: CSARHEREYEQYV. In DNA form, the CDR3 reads TGCAGTGCTAGGCACGAGCGGGAGTACGAGCAGTACGTC.

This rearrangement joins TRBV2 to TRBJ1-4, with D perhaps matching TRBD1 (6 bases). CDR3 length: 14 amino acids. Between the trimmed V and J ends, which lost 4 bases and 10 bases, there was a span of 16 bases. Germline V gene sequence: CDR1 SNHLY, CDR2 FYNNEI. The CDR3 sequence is CASSAQGGGGKLFF. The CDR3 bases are TGTGCCAGCAGTGCACAGGGAGGAGGAGGAAAACTGTTTTTT.

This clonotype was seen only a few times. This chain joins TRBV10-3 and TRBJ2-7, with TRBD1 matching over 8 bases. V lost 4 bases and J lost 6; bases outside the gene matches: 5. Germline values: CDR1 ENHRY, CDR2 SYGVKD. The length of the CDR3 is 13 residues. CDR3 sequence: CAISGGQGAEQYV. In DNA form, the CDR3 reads TGTGCCATCAGTGGCGGACAGGGAGCCGAGCAGTACGTC.

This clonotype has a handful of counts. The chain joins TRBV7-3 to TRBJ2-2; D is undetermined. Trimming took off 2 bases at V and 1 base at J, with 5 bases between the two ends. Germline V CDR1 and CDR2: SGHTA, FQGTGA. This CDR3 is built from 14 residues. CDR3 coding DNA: TGTGCCAGCAGCTTATTGGGGAACACCGGGGAGCTGTTTTTT. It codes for CASSLLGNTGELFF. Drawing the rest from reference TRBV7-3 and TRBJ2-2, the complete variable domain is GAGVSQTPSNKVTEKGKYVELRCDPISGHTALYWYRQSLGQGPEFLIYFQGTGAADDSGLPNDRFFAVRPEGSVSTLKIQRTERGDSAVYLCASSLLGNTGELFFGEGSRLTVL.

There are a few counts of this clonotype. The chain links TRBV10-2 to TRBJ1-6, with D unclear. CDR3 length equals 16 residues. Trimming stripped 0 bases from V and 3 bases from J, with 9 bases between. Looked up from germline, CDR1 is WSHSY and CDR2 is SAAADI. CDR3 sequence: CASSESDPFYNSPLHF. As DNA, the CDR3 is TGCGCCAGCAGTGAGTCGGACCCATTCTATAATTCACCCCTCCACTTT.

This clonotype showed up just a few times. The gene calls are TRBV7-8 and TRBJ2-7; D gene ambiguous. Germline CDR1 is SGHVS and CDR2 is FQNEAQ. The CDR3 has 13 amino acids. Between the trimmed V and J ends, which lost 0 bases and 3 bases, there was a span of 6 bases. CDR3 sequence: CASSLAPDYEQYV. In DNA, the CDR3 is TGTGCCAGCAGCTTAGCCCCGGACTACGAGCAGTACGTC.

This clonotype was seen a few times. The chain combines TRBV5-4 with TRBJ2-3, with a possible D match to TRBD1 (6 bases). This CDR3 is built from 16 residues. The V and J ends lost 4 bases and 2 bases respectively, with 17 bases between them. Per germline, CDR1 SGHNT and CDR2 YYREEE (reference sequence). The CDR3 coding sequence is TGTGCCAGCAGCATACAGGGAACTTATTACACAGATACGCAGTATTTT. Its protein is CASSIQGTYYTDTQYF.

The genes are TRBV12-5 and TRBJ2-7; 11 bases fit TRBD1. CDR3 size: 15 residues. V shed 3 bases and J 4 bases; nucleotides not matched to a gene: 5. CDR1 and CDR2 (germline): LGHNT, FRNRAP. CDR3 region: CASGFPGQGGYEQYV. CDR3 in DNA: TGTGCTAGTGGTTTCCCGGGACAGGGGGGTTACGAGCAGTACGTC.

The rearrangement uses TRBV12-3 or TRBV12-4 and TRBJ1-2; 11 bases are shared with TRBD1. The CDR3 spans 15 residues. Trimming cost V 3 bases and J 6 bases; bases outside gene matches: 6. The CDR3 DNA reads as TGTGCCAGCAGTTTTACGGGGACAGGGGGGAATGGCTACACCTTC. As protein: CASSFTGTGGNGYTF.

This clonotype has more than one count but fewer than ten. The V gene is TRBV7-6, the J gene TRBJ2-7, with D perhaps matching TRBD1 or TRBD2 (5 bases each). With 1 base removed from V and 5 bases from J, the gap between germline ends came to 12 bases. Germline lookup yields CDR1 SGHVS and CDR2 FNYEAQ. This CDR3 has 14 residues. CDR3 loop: CASSLVGRDDEQYV. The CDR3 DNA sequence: TGTGCCAGCAGCTTAGTGGGCAGGGACGACGAGCAGTACGTC.

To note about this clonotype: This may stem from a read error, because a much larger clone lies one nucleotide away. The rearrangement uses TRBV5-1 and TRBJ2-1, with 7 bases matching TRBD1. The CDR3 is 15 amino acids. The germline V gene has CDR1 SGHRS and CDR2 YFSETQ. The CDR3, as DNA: TGCGCCAGCAGCTTGGATGGGACAGTCTACAGTGAGCAGTTCTTC. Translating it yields CASSLDGTVYSEQFF.

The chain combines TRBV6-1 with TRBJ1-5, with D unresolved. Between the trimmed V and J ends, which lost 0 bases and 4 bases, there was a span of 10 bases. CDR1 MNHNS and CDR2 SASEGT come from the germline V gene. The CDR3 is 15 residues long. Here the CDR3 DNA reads TGTGCCAGCAGTGAAGCGCCGCACGGTAATCAGCCCCAGCATTTT. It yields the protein CASSEAPHGNQPQHF.

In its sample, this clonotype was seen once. The CDR3 sequence is CSARGLQGYEQYV. The CDR3 DNA sequence: TGCAGTGCTAGGGGATTACAGGGATACGAGCAGTACGTC. The chain recombines TRBV20-1 with TRBJ2-7; a possible D gene is TRBD1 (6 bases). Between the trimmed V and J ends, which lost 3 bases and 4 bases, there was a span of 13 bases. CDR3 length equals 13 residues. Per germline, CDR1 DFQATT and CDR2 SNEGSKA (reference sequence).

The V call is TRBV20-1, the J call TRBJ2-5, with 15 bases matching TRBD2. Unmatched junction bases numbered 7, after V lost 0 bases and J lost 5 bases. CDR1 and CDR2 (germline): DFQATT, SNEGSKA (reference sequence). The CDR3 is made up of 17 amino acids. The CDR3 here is CSARDGLAGGRDETQYF. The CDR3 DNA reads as TGCAGTGCTAGAGACGGACTAGCGGGGGGGCGAGATGAGACCCAGTACTTC.

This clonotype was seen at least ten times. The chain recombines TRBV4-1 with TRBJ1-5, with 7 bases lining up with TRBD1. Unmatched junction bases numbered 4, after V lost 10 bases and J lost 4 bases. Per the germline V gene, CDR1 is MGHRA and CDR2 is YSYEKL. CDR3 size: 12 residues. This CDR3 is CATTGANQPQHF. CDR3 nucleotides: TGCGCCACCACAGGGGCGAATCAGCCCCAGCATTTT.

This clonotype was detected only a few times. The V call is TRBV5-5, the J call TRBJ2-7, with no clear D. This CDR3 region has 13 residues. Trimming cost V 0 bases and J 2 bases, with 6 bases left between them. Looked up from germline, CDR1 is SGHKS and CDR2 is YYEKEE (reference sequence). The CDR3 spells CASSLDTPYEQYV. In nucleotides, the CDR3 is TGTGCCAGCAGCTTGGACACACCCTACGAGCAGTACGTC.

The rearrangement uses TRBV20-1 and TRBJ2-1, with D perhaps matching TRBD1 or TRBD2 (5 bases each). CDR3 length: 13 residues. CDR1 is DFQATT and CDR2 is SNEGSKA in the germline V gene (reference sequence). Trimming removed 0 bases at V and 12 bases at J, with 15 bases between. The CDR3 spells CSARDPQGGGQFF. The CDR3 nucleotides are TGCAGTGCTAGAGATCCTCAGGGTGGAGGGCAGTTCTTC.